This TCR beta chain was obtained from a study of Graves' ophthalmopathy and Graves' hyperthyroidism (dated by TCRdb to the late 2010s). Study-wide context: Peripheral blood was collected at initial diagnosis, prior to any treatment. To explore V-J signatures distinguishing ophthalmopathy from hyperthyroidism, a discovery set of 100 patients (roughly 44 ophthalmopathy, over 55 stable hyperthyroidism) was enrolled. The study used TCR beta repertoire signatures to distinguish Graves' ophthalmopathy from Graves' hyperthyroidism and to predict progression to ophthalmopathy. After sampling, hyperthyroidism patients received methimazole starting at 30 mg daily, and ophthalmopathy patients received high-dose intravenous methylprednisolone. In total, 135 blood samples were TCR-sequenced: fewer than 50 ophthalmopathy, approximately 80 hyperthyroidism and about 17 hyperthyroidism-to-ophthalmopathy patients. An independent validation cohort was composed of some 18 hyperthyroidism patients and 15 to 17 patients who later progressed from hyperthyroidism to ophthalmopathy. In over five hyperthyroidism patients, T-cell repertoires of thyroid tissue and blood were compared. What the research found in general, with its limitations: Sample size was not predetermined statistically, and investigators were not blinded to group allocation. Most expanded thyroid clonotypes with a frequency above 0.001 also appeared in blood, which suggests that blood repertoires may reflect the immune response in the thyroid. The 13-signature model separated ophthalmopathy from stable hyperthyroidism with approximately 88% sensitivity and around 84% specificity in cross-validation, and 80%/75% in the test set. In validation, the model predicted ophthalmopathy progression with about 70% sensitivity and approximately 72% specificity; approximately 12 predicted patients were CT-confirmed with GO in a median of approximately six months.

Patients with ophthalmopathy had moderately to severely active disease, with a Clinical Activity Score of 3 or more, a NOSPECS grade of 4 or more, and a disease duration of less than 3 months. Patients with other autoimmune diseases, uncontrolled infections, pregnancy or lactation were excluded. Diagnosis was based on clinical symptoms, serum thyroxine, TRAb, thyroid ultrasound and orbital computed tomography. PBMCs were isolated from 10 ml of fresh peripheral blood by Ficoll-Paque density gradient centrifugation. Total RNA was extracted using Trizol reagent, and RNA quality was checked on an Agilent 2100 Bioanalyzer. The germline V gene encodes CDR1 MNHNS and CDR2 SASEGT. The CDR3 measures 16 amino acids from cysteine to phenylalanine. The sequence is cut down to CDR3 DNA, 48 bases in frame from base 1. V and J lose 1 base and 1 base, and a span of 13 bases separates them. Comment on this clonotype: The clone's antigen remains unknown. Per-base quality was not reported, and no clone a single base away is much larger than it.

TCR beta CDR3 regions were amplified from RNA transcripts for repertoire sequencing. The first round was an RT-PCR using HTBI primers with the Qiagen OneStep RT-PCR kit, and this first round was followed by a second-round multiplex PCR, then size selection and purification. Sequencing of the libraries was carried out on an Illumina HiSeq2000 in paired-end mode with 100 bp reads. Turning to the authors' computational methods: SOAPnuke was used to process the reads, removing any read that contained adapters or uncalled bases, had a mean Phred below 15, or lacked an exact match to the constant primer or identifier. COPE v1.2.5 was used to merge the high-quality paired reads. Each unique nucleotide sequence was defined as a clonotype, and clonotypes were aligned to IMGT TRB V, D and J references with MiTCR v1.1. Only V-J combinations with frequency above 0.0001 were analysed, covering approximately 99% of repertoires. For each V-J combination, a TCR clonal expansion and chaos score was defined as the ratio of F50 clonal expansion to chaos observed in the TCRdist matrix. Features were reduced by Welch's t-statistics and random forest to over 10 V-J combinations, which fed a naive Bayes classifier. The similarity between thyroid and blood repertoires was quantified using the Morisita-Horn index. TCRdb reanalyzed the raw reads on its own, using fastp at Q25 for trimming and MiXCR for clone calling, and kept in-frame beta chains. All rows with the same CDR3 protein become a single entry with the most common DNA and genes. V and J calls and clone size were set by TCRdb, not the authors. In all, the sample holds over 650,000 distinct CDR3 sequences, and approximately 39% of those were seen once. Under 3.5% of the sample lies in the top ten.

Rearrangement joined TRBV6-1 to TRBJ2-5, with the D segment identity uncertain. Sequencing was performed on peripheral blood. The TCR was taken from an adult man with Graves' ophthalmopathy. The CDR3 reads as follows: CASSEEWAGFQETQYF. The DNA sequence reads TGTGCCAGCAGTGAAGAGTGGGCAGGCTTCCAAGAGACCCAGTACTTC.